This T cell receptor beta chain came from a study of CD8+ T cells in alopecia areata. About the research overall: Recipients were approximately 7-10-week-old female C3H/HeJ mice grafted with skin from roughly 6-12-month-old C3H/HeJ donors with spontaneous alopecia. Study results and caveats: Relative to mice, TCR sharing across patients was less clear, a difference possibly HLA-related.

This clone was counted many times. Its specificity is not known. Genes here carry mouse names. The read is 4 residues too short to cover the CDR3 end, so that end is filled in from the germline J gene. V was trimmed by 0 bases and J by 1 base, leaving 8 bases between them. CDR1 and CDR2 from the germline V gene are NNHNN and SYGAGS (reference sequence). CDR3 length equals 15 residues. The pooled cutaneous lymph node cells were sorted using several markers (CD4, CD8alpha, NKG2D, NKG2ACE and others). Following RNA extraction, reverse transcription yielded cDNA that acted as the sequencing template. Profiling relied on immunoSEQ multiplex PCR, and the TCRdb table lists in-frame clones only, not all of them. This sample carries some 6,000 clones, none of them present only once.

The sequence derives from a C3H/HeJ mouse with alopecia areata. The strain's MHC type: H2-k. Sequencing input: CD8+ T cells sorted from a lymph node. The gene calls are TRBV13-2 and TRBJ2-1; D may be TRBD1 (6 bases). CDR3 bases read: TGTGCCAGCGGTGATGCAGGGGCCAACTATGCT. Protein: CASGDAGANYA. The entire CDR3 protein reads CASGDAGANYAEQFF.